Listed below are T cell receptor beta chains from one sample, sequenced in a study of blood T cell repertoires in COVID-19. Measured with immunoSEQ multiplex PCR; TCRdb has only the in-frame clones, and not every one. Among around 360,000 clones listed, approximately 87% were seen once. Material: PBMCs or T cells enriched from blood (not recorded which). The receptor source for this set is a man aged 40-49 years in a cohort exposed to, infected with or recovered from COVID-19 (not recorded which). CDR3s include the opening cysteine and the closing phenylalanine or tryptophan. The D gene is left open where the match is weak. A clone size is listed for some rows: how often the clone was seen (once, few, many), or a class if it is expanded.

D gene | clone size | J gene | V gene | CDR3 protein | CDR3 DNA
TRBD1 | . | TRBJ2-5 | TRBV2 | CASRLQGAQETQYF | TGTGCCAGCAGACTACAGGGGGCCCAAGAGACCCAGTACTTC
. | few | TRBJ2-7 | TRBV2 | CASKNRDNSYEQYF | TGTGCCAGCAAGAACCGGGACAACTCCTACGAGCAGTACTTC
TRBD1 | . | TRBJ1-5 | TRBV15 | CATSSTGGIQPQHF | TGTGCCACCAGCAGTACAGGGGGAATTCAGCCCCAGCATTTT
TRBD1 | . | TRBJ1-6 | TRBV7-8 | CASSLARTGGIGRNSPLHF | TGTGCCAGCAGCTTAGCGAGGACAGGGGGGATCGGTAGGAATTCACCCCTCCACTTT
TRBD2 | . | TRBJ2-7 | TRBV5-1 | CASSLRVSGGAYEQYF | TGCGCCAGCAGCTTGCGGGTATCGGGAGGAGCCTACGAGCAGTACTTC
TRBD2 | . | TRBJ2-3 | TRBV19 | CASRHKTSGKTDTQYF | TGTGCCAGTAGACATAAGACTAGCGGGAAGACAGATACGCAGTATTTT
TRBD2 | . | TRBJ2-7 | TRBV7-2 | CASSLAGGPSYEQYF | TGTGCCAGCAGCTTAGCGGGAGGGCCCTCGTACGAGCAGTACTTC
TRBD1 | . | TRBJ2-1 | TRBV18 | CASSSGTGMWGNEQFF | TGTGCCAGCTCATCCGGGACAGGGATGTGGGGGAATGAGCAGTTCTTC
. | . | TRBJ1-2 | TRBV9 | CASSVASSNYGYTF | TGTGCCAGCAGCGTAGCTTCGAGTAACTATGGCTACACCTTC
TRBD1 | . | TRBJ1-1 | TRBV10-3 | CAISNGQGDTEAFF | TGTGCCATCAGTAATGGACAGGGAGATACTGAAGCTTTCTTT
. | . | TRBJ1-6 | TRBV6-5 | CASSRGKVESPLHF | TGTGCCAGCAGCAGGGGTAAGGTGGAGTCACCCCTCCACTTT
. | . | TRBJ1-2 | TRBV19 | CASSRRQGVTGTGYTF | TGTGCCAGTAGTAGACGTCAAGGGGTCACAGGGACTGGCTACACCTTC